This T cell receptor beta chain was recovered during a study of blood T cell repertoires in COVID-19 (TCRdb year 2020). Broadly, across the study: Samples from collaborators originated in the United States, Italy and Spain and spanned both the acute and convalescent phases of COVID-19. The material from the prospective study consisted of cDNA or gDNA derived from T cells, B-cell-depleted T cells, or PBMCs. Subjects who had been exposed to COVID-19, were actively infected with it, or had recovered from it provided the deeply sampled blood TCRbeta repertoires that made up the dataset. The repertoires were released in a freely available public database intended as a resource for research on the immune response to SARS-CoV-2. Samples came from the ongoing ImmuneRACE study (first 160 participants) plus 1,254 subjects from 6 global collaborators. The sample metadata nearly always contained a de-identified subject ID, COVID-19 status, age in years and sex. Where HLA class I and class II types were available, the types were taken from metadata supplied by the sample provider, not from assay-based typing. What the authors observed across the whole study: The quantity of clinical and demographic metadata differed by source and by participant and was supplied without curation.

One collaborating source in Seattle enrolled patients while the patients were actively infected and followed the patients over time throughout the course of disease. Each collaborating institution followed its own protocols to collect whole blood in K2EDTA tubes. For TCRbeta analysis, collaborators shipped samples as frozen whole blood, isolated PBMCs, or DNA extracted from either of those sample types. In regard to this clone: It has no known antigen specificity. Base quality data are lacking; no much larger clone is found one base away.

TCRbeta CDR3 regions were amplified from genomic DNA using the immunoSEQ Assay, a bias-controlled multiplex PCR. As for the original processing: Nucleated cell counts per sample were estimated from amplification of reference gene primers within the assay. Sequence reads were collapsed and filtered to measure the absolute abundance of every unique TCRbeta CDR3 rearrangement. For each sample, productive Simpson clonality was calculated as the square root of Simpson's diversity index over productive rearrangements. Drawn from immuneACCESS, this table holds only the in-frame rearrangements with V and J called that TCRdb kept. Clones are partly lost; checked studies trace under half to an unresolved V gene and leave the rest unexplained. V, J and clone size reflect that table, while D and trimming were determined from the DNA. This sample is represented by about 160,000 clones; around 92% of them were singletons. The leading ten clones occupy roughly 4.8% of the sample.

CDR3 length: 13 amino acids, cysteine to phenylalanine. Solely the CDR3 DNA is kept, with 39 bases framed from the first base. Between the V and J ends, shortened by 5 bases and 8 bases respectively, the junction contains 15 bases. The germline V gene specifies MNHEY as CDR1 and SVGAGI as CDR2. The chain links TRBV6-5 with TRBJ1-1; the D gene is perhaps TRBD1, from 6 matching bases. This receptor was identified in a man aged 25-45 years with COVID-19, enrolled during active disease. Sequenced material: peripheral blood. Here the CDR3 is given as CASSTGGRLEAFF. The DNA sequence is TGTGCCAGCAGTACGGGGGGGCGCCTAGAAGCTTTCTTT.